The present T cell receptor (beta chain) was sequenced within a study of CD8 T cells in ankylosing spondylitis (dated by TCRdb to 2016 to 2017). A note on the overall study: The study profiled T cell receptor beta repertoires in healthy donors and ankylosing spondylitis patients to find disease-linked TCR variants. The full study cohort was made up of over 20 ankylosing spondylitis patients and 95 to 130 healthy donors. Peripheral blood samples were taken, and synovial fluid was additionally collected from ankylosing spondylitis patients. The paper's findings and limits, for the study overall: According to the report, matched synovial fluid samples from ankylosing spondylitis patients were significantly enriched for the disease-linked clones. Some motif variants had previously been reported in the synovial fluid and blood of reactive arthritis patients, which suggests shared mechanisms of disease initiation. In peripheral blood, the disease-linked clones were found at relatively low frequencies and had a CD8+ phenotype. Blood from ankylosing spondylitis patients appeared to be characterized by a TCR beta motif made up of 8 or 9 highly homologous amino acid variants.

Sequencing took place on an Illumina HiSeq 2500. Quantitative 5'-RACE with molecular barcodes was used to prepare TCR beta libraries. The original pipeline was this. To identify disease-linked TCR variants, a new computational method was used, one built on a probabilistic model of VDJ rearrangement. TCRdb cleaned the public reads at Q25 with fastp, built clones with MiXCR and kept in-frame beta chains. Rows are combined by CDR3 protein, so each entry shows the most common genes and DNA. In this record, the V and J calls reflect TCRdb's handling and not the investigators' own analysis. A total of about 210,000 distinct CDR3 sequences appear in this sample, about 7% of them only once. The top ten hold approximately 15% of the sample. This clonotype was seen only a few times. The target of this receptor is not known. The sample holds no much larger clone one base away, and base qualities are not on file.

Ends trimmed: V by 0 bases, J by 0 bases; bases unmatched to a gene: 5. The CDR1 and CDR2 encoded by the germline V gene (reference sequence) are DFQATT and SNEGSKA. The CDR3 contains 15 residues, cysteine and phenylalanine counted. Only the CDR3 part of the read is kept: 45 bases, read in frame from the first base. The sequence came from a male donor with ankylosing spondylitis. Sequencing was performed on blood, either unsorted or a sorted T cell fraction (not recorded which). The receptor chain draws on TRBV20-1 and TRBJ2-7; 7 bases in the middle match TRBD2. The DNA sequence reads TGCAGTGCTAGAGATGGGGGGGGGAGCTCCTACGAGCAGTACTTC. Its product reads: CSARDGGGSSYEQYF.